This TCR beta chain was identified in a study of T cells in Graves' hyperthyroidism and ophthalmopathy. The V end was cut by 1 base, the J end by 0 bases, with 15 bases between. Germline loops: CDR1 KGHSH, CDR2 LQKENI. The CDR3 runs to 17 residues. RNA transcripts yielded amplified TCR beta CDR3 regions. An initial round of RT-PCR targeting the TCR CDR3 relied on the HTBI primer set. TCRdb passed the multiplex PCR reads through MiXCR, listing each CDR3 protein once. The table records roughly 420,000 distinct CDR3 sequences, around 16% of them present only once. This clonotype was sampled from a woman between 18 and 30 years old with Graves' hyperthyroidism. The chain recombines TRBV18 with TRBJ2-5; tentatively, D is TRBD2 (7 bases). The sample was blood. CDR3 in DNA: TGTGCCAGCTCACCACTCGCGGGGGCGCCAAACCAAGAGACCCAGTACTTC. As protein: CASSPLAGAPNQETQYF.